The sequence of this TCR beta chain was determined in a study of a mutant IDH1 vaccine in newly diagnosed glioma. As for the study in general: The sex distribution of treated patients was 62.5% male and roughly 40% female, with a mean age of approximately 40 years.

This clone appeared once. Its cognate antigen is unknown. Time point given: week 5, during vaccination. Doses consisted of 300 ug of mutant IDH1 20-mer peptide each, paired with topical imiquimod. Clones were sequenced by immunoSEQ multiplex PCR, and TCRdb holds only the in-frame ones, with some missing. There are over 50,000 clones in the sample; around 90% occur only once, and about 4.6% lies in the top ten. Germline V gene sequence: CDR1 SGHRS, CDR2 YFSETQ. V was clipped by 0 bases and J by 1 base, with 10 bases between them. This CDR3 contains 15 residues. This chain joins TRBV5-1 and TRBJ2-5; D call uncertain. Here the sequenced sample was PBMCs, taken from a glioma patient whose treatment included an IDH1 peptide vaccine. The receptor's source is a woman aged 40 to 49 with glioma. The CDR3 spells CASSLVVGTQETQYF. The CDR3 nucleotides are TGCGCCAGCAGCTTGGTTGTCGGAACCCAAGAGACCCAGTACTTC. Combining the CDR3 with reference TRBV5-1 and TRBJ2-5 gives the whole variable domain KAGVTQTPRYLIKTRGQQVTLSCSPISGHRSVSWYQQTPGQGLQFLFEYFSETQRNKGNFPGRFSGRQFSNSRSEMNVSTLELGDSALYLCASSLVVGTQETQYFGPGTRLLVL.